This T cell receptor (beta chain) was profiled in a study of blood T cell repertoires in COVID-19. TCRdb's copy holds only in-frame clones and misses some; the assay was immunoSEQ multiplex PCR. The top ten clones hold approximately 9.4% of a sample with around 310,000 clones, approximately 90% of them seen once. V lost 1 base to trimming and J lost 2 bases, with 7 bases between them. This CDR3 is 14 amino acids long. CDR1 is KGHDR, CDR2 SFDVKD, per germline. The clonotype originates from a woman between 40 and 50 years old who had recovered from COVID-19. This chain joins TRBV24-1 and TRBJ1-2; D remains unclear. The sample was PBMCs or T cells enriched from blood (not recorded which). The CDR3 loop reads CATSDFYRNYGYTF. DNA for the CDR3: TGTGCCACCAGTGATTTCTACAGAAACTATGGCTACACCTTC.